This is a list of T cell receptor beta chains from one sample in a study of T cell repertoires in cytomegalovirus infection. In TCRdb, the reads were re-called with MiXCR into one record per CDR3 protein. The sample holds some 560,000 distinct CDR3 sequences; approximately 40% are singletons and the top ten take more than 40%. No antigen has been assigned to these receptors. Sequencing was performed on cultured PBMCs, taken from culture after CMV antigen stimulation. The origin of the receptors is a human donor in good health (CMV status not recorded). Some clones in this sample may be carry-over from other donors' samples. Both conserved end residues are part of each CDR3. The order of the fields is D gene, J gene, clone size, V gene, CDR3 protein, CDR3 DNA. D genes are given only for firm matches. Only part of the rows carry a size: once, few, many, or a class if the clone is expanded.

D gene: TRBD1; J gene: TRBJ1-5; clone size: .; V gene: TRBV7-2; CDR3 protein: CASSPGQGWQPQHF; CDR3 DNA: TGTGCCAGCAGCCCTGGACAGGGATGGCAGCCCCAGCATTTT
D gene: .; J gene: TRBJ2-3; clone size: few; V gene: TRBV2; CDR3 protein: CASSETNLVTTDTQYF; CDR3 DNA: TGTGCCAGCAGTGAAACAAACCTAGTAACCACAGATACGCAGTATTTT
D gene: TRBD2; J gene: TRBJ2-7; clone size: .; V gene: TRBV12-3/TRBV12-4; CDR3 protein: CASSNLLAGGSYEQYF; CDR3 DNA: TGTGCCAGCAGTAACCTCCTAGCGGGAGGCTCCTACGAGCAGTACTTC
D gene: .; J gene: TRBJ2-1; clone size: .; V gene: TRBV5-1; CDR3 protein: CASSRGTQTIRYNEQFF; CDR3 DNA: TGCGCCAGCAGCCGAGGGACCCAAACGATCCGCTACAATGAGCAGTTCTTC
D gene: .; J gene: TRBJ2-5; clone size: .; V gene: TRBV7-6; CDR3 protein: CASSWPTRQETQYF; CDR3 DNA: TGTGCCAGCAGCTGGCCGACCAGGCAAGAGACCCAGTACTTC
D gene: .; J gene: TRBJ2-3; clone size: .; V gene: TRBV30; CDR3 protein: CAWRGATQYF; CDR3 DNA: TGTGCCTGGAGGGGTGCTACGCAGTATTTT
D gene: .; J gene: TRBJ1-1; clone size: .; V gene: TRBV20-1; CDR3 protein: CSARDQAYTEAFF; CDR3 DNA: TGCAGTGCTAGAGATCAGGCCTACACTGAAGCTTTCTTT
D gene: .; J gene: TRBJ1-1; clone size: few; V gene: TRBV27; CDR3 protein: CASRLRPGGGGNTEAFF; CDR3 DNA: TGTGCCAGCAGACTGCGGCCAGGCGGAGGGGGGAACACTGAAGCTTTCTTT
D gene: .; J gene: TRBJ2-2; clone size: .; V gene: TRBV4-2; CDR3 protein: CASSQVKGGHTGELFF; CDR3 DNA: TGTGCCAGCAGCCAAGTCAAAGGAGGGCACACCGGGGAGCTGTTTTTT
D gene: .; J gene: TRBJ2-1; clone size: .; V gene: TRBV7-8; CDR3 protein: CASSLVSEQFF; CDR3 DNA: TGTGCCAGCAGCTTAGTTTCTGAGCAGTTCTTC
D gene: .; J gene: TRBJ1-2; clone size: .; V gene: TRBV12-3/TRBV12-4; CDR3 protein: CASSYNGYTF; CDR3 DNA: TGTGCCAGCAGTTACAATGGCTACACCTTC
D gene: .; J gene: TRBJ1-3; clone size: .; V gene: TRBV18; CDR3 protein: CASSEQGGPGNTIYF; CDR3 DNA: TGTGCCAGCTCCGAACAGGGAGGTCCTGGAAACACCATATATTTT
D gene: .; J gene: TRBJ2-6; clone size: .; V gene: TRBV19; CDR3 protein: CASHGRPSFLPSGANVLTF; CDR3 DNA: TGTGCCAGTCACGGTCGTCCGTCTTTTCTTCCCTCTGGGGCCAACGTCCTGACTTTC
D gene: .; J gene: TRBJ1-5; clone size: few; V gene: TRBV6-2/TRBV6-3; CDR3 protein: CASLPIYRAGQPQHF; CDR3 DNA: TGTGCCAGCCTGCCTATCTACAGGGCTGGCCAGCCCCAGCATTTT
D gene: .; J gene: TRBJ2-2; clone size: .; V gene: TRBV10-2; CDR3 protein: CASGFGVRVTGELFF; CDR3 DNA: TGCGCCAGCGGGTTTGGGGTTCGGGTCACCGGGGAGCTGTTTTTT
D gene: TRBD1; J gene: TRBJ2-5; clone size: .; V gene: TRBV6-2/TRBV6-3; CDR3 protein: CASSPRDSRQETQYF; CDR3 DNA: TGTGCCAGCAGCCCCCGGGACAGCAGACAAGAGACCCAGTACTTC
D gene: .; J gene: TRBJ2-2; clone size: .; V gene: TRBV24-1; CDR3 protein: CATSDINLDTGELFF; CDR3 DNA: TGTGCCACCAGTGATATCAACTTGGATACCGGGGAGCTGTTTTTT
D gene: TRBD2; J gene: TRBJ2-7; clone size: .; V gene: TRBV12-3/TRBV12-4; CDR3 protein: CASSSPAGGPDEQYF; CDR3 DNA: TGTGCCAGCAGTTCGCCAGCGGGGGGGCCTGACGAGCAGTACTTC
D gene: TRBD1; J gene: TRBJ1-2; clone size: .; V gene: TRBV25-1; CDR3 protein: CASSDPGTAGGYTF; CDR3 DNA: TGTGCCAGCAGTGATCCCGGGACAGCGGGTGGCTACACCTTC
D gene: TRBD1; J gene: TRBJ2-2; clone size: .; V gene: TRBV20-1; CDR3 protein: CSARNYGTGGGGELFF; CDR3 DNA: TGCAGTGCTAGAAATTACGGGACAGGGGGCGGCGGGGAGCTGTTTTTT
D gene: .; J gene: TRBJ1-6; clone size: .; V gene: TRBV7-2; CDR3 protein: CASSLTHSRTTAPLHF; CDR3 DNA: TGTGCCAGCAGCTTAACCCATAGTCGTACCACGGCGCCCCTCCACTTT
D gene: .; J gene: TRBJ2-7; clone size: .; V gene: TRBV20-1; CDR3 protein: CSAFRDRGSEQYF; CDR3 DNA: TGCAGTGCTTTCCGGGATCGTGGGTCCGAGCAGTACTTC
D gene: TRBD2; J gene: TRBJ2-5; clone size: .; V gene: TRBV7-9; CDR3 protein: CASSLGRLAGLETQYF; CDR3 DNA: TGTGCCAGCAGCTTAGGCAGACTAGCGGGTCTTGAGACCCAGTACTTC
D gene: .; J gene: TRBJ2-7; clone size: .; V gene: TRBV7-8; CDR3 protein: CASSLGMFGSPSEQYF; CDR3 DNA: TGTGCCAGCAGCTTGGGTATGTTTGGTTCCCCCAGCGAGCAGTACTTC
D gene: TRBD1; J gene: TRBJ2-5; clone size: .; V gene: TRBV11-3; CDR3 protein: CASSSGGEKTQYF; CDR3 DNA: TGTGCCAGCAGCTCAGGGGGCGAAAAGACCCAGTACTTC
D gene: .; J gene: TRBJ2-7; clone size: .; V gene: TRBV18; CDR3 protein: CASSSTSYNYEQYF; CDR3 DNA: TGTGCCAGCTCATCGACAAGTTACAACTACGAGCAGTACTTC
D gene: .; J gene: TRBJ2-6; clone size: many; V gene: TRBV7-2; CDR3 protein: CASSLAPTGSSGANVLTF; CDR3 DNA: TGTGCCAGCAGCTTAGCCCCTACAGGGTCCTCTGGGGCCAACGTCCTGACTTTC
D gene: .; J gene: TRBJ1-2; clone size: .; V gene: TRBV11-2; CDR3 protein: CASSPQPGDDYGYTF; CDR3 DNA: TGTGCCAGCAGCCCACAGCCGGGGGACGACTATGGCTACACCTTC
D gene: .; J gene: TRBJ1-1; clone size: .; V gene: TRBV7-4; CDR3 protein: CASSFWNARNTEAFF; CDR3 DNA: TGTGCCAGCAGCTTTTGGAATGCGCGGAACACTGAAGCTTTCTTT
D gene: .; J gene: TRBJ2-7; clone size: .; V gene: TRBV6-5; CDR3 protein: CASSWTPGVPRWGCEQYF; CDR3 DNA: TGTGCCAGCAGCTGGACACCCGGGGTGCCCAGGTGGGGGTGCGAGCAGTACTTC
D gene: TRBD2; J gene: TRBJ2-3; clone size: .; V gene: TRBV20-1; CDR3 protein: CSARDLWTSPSTDTQYF; CDR3 DNA: TGCAGTGCTAGAGATCTTTGGACTAGTCCGAGCACAGATACGCAGTATTTT
D gene: TRBD1; J gene: TRBJ2-5; clone size: .; V gene: TRBV12-3/TRBV12-4; CDR3 protein: CASSRQGQVAQYF; CDR3 DNA: TGTGCCAGCAGCCGACAGGGACAAGTGGCCCAGTACTTC
D gene: TRBD1; J gene: TRBJ2-1; clone size: few; V gene: TRBV7-2; CDR3 protein: CASSEIQGTEQFF; CDR3 DNA: TGTGCCAGCAGCGAAATACAGGGGACTGAGCAGTTCTTC
D gene: .; J gene: TRBJ1-1; clone size: few; V gene: TRBV7-2; CDR3 protein: CASSLEPRNTEAFF; CDR3 DNA: TGTGCCAGCAGCTTAGAGCCCCGGAACACTGAAGCTTTCTTT
D gene: TRBD1; J gene: TRBJ2-7; clone size: .; V gene: TRBV28; CDR3 protein: CASSWWDREPYEQYF; CDR3 DNA: TGTGCCAGCAGTTGGTGGGACAGGGAACCCTACGAGCAGTACTTC
D gene: TRBD2; J gene: TRBJ2-3; clone size: .; V gene: TRBV6-5; CDR3 protein: CASSFSTSGGTDTQYF; CDR3 DNA: TGTGCCAGCAGTTTCTCGACTAGCGGGGGCACAGATACGCAGTATTTT